This section outlines one T cell receptor beta chain sequence together with its context. Its antigen is unidentified. This entry belongs to a study of CD8 T cells in Susac syndrome. This CDR3 comprises 17 residues. In germline, CDR1 is PRHDT, CDR2 FYEKMQ (reference sequence). With V trimmed by 4 bases and J by 0 bases, 3 bases remained unmatched. Overall study results and limits: CD8+ clonal expansion in Susac was maximal in TEMRA cells and in active patients.

The RNA, about 0.45 to 1 ug, was put through reverse transcription using random hexamers. The CDR3 of TCR beta was amplified by immunoSEQ multiplex PCR across 54 Vbeta and 13 Jbeta. Using its own MiXCR run on the immunoSEQ multiplex PCR reads, TCRdb lists one record per CDR3 protein. The sample gives 150,000 to 200,000 distinct CDR3 sequences, 85% to 95% of which show up once; around 0.16% is in the top ten. This receptor was identified in a human donor with Susac syndrome. The chain combines TRBV13 with TRBJ2-6; TRBD1 matches 10 bases. Material: CD8+ T cells from PBMCs. The CDR3 loop reads CASSSRTGGSGANVLTF. The CDR3, as DNA: TGTGCCAGCAGCTCCCGGACAGGGGGCTCTGGGGCCAACGTCCTGACTTTC. Supplemented by reference TRBV13 and TRBJ2-6, the full variable domain reads AAGVIQSPRHLIKEKRETATLKCYPIPRHDTVYWYQQGPGQDPQFLISFYEKMQSDKGSIPDRFSAQQFSDYHSELNMSSLELGDSALYFCASSSRTGGSGANVLTFGAGSRLTVL.